The rows below give T cell receptor beta chains drawn from one sample of a study of T cell responses to AZD1222 COVID-19 vaccine. Profiled with immunoSEQ multiplex PCR; TCRdb holds only in-frame clones, not every one. The sample lists 89,000 or so clones, approximately 90% seen once, with around 30% in the top ten. This material consisted of peripheral blood, taken 28 days after the second AZD1222 dose. These receptors came from an adult who received the AZD1222 COVID-19 vaccine. Both conserved end residues are part of each CDR3. D genes are given only for firm matches. Where a row states a size, it is once, few, many or the class of an expanded clone; other rows omit it.

abundance: NA; j_gene: TRBJ2-1; v_gene: TRBV6-4; d_gene: TRBD2; CDR3aa: CAITTSGSRNEQFF; CDR3nt: TGTGCCATTACCACTAGCGGGAGTCGGAATGAGCAGTTCTTC
abundance: NA; j_gene: TRBJ1-5; v_gene: TRBV19; d_gene: NA; CDR3aa: CASSPTGNQPQHF; CDR3nt: TGTGCCAGTAGCCCGACGGGCAATCAGCCCCAGCATTTT
abundance: NA; j_gene: TRBJ1-5; v_gene: TRBV6-4; d_gene: NA; CDR3aa: CASSEGYSNQPQHF; CDR3nt: TGTGCCAGCAGTGAGGGATATAGCAATCAGCCCCAGCATTTT
abundance: NA; j_gene: TRBJ2-5; v_gene: TRBV7-2; d_gene: NA; CDR3aa: CASSLGGGRQETQYF; CDR3nt: TGTGCCAGCAGCCTCGGTGGGGGGAGGCAAGAGACCCAGTACTTC
abundance: NA; j_gene: TRBJ2-4; v_gene: TRBV13; d_gene: NA; CDR3aa: CASCAGSGAKNIQYF; CDR3nt: TGTGCCAGCTGCGCAGGGTCGGGAGCCAAAAACATTCAGTACTTC
abundance: NA; j_gene: TRBJ1-5; v_gene: TRBV18; d_gene: NA; CDR3aa: CASSPPLNQPQHF; CDR3nt: TGTGCCAGCTCACCACCGTTGAATCAGCCCCAGCATTTT
abundance: NA; j_gene: TRBJ2-3; v_gene: TRBV7-9; d_gene: TRBD2; CDR3aa: CASSPSGLSTDTQYF; CDR3nt: TGTGCCAGCAGCCCTAGCGGGCTCAGCACAGATACGCAGTATTTT
abundance: NA; j_gene: TRBJ1-2; v_gene: TRBV6-1; d_gene: NA; CDR3aa: CASSEEGISYGYTF; CDR3nt: TGTGCCAGCAGTGAGGAAGGGATTTCCTATGGCTACACCTTC
abundance: NA; j_gene: TRBJ1-2; v_gene: TRBV6-6; d_gene: NA; CDR3aa: CASSLDSQYGYTF; CDR3nt: TGTGCCAGCAGCTTGGACAGCCAGTATGGCTACACCTTC
abundance: NA; j_gene: TRBJ2-5; v_gene: TRBV5-5; d_gene: TRBD2; CDR3aa: CASSLVTGTSGRETQYF; CDR3nt: TGTGCCAGCAGCTTGGTGACCGGGACTAGCGGGAGAGAGACCCAGTACTTC
abundance: NA; j_gene: TRBJ2-5; v_gene: TRBV6-5; d_gene: NA; CDR3aa: CASSYRGTETQYF; CDR3nt: TGTGCCAGCAGTTACAGGGGGACGGAGACCCAGTACTTC
abundance: NA; j_gene: TRBJ2-7; v_gene: TRBV5-1; d_gene: TRBD1; CDR3aa: CASKLQGGPTYEQYF; CDR3nt: TGCGCCAGCAAACTACAAGGGGGCCCTACCTACGAGCAGTACTTC
abundance: NA; j_gene: TRBJ2-1; v_gene: TRBV19; d_gene: NA; CDR3aa: CASNDQGRDEQFF; CDR3nt: TGTGCCAGCAACGATCAGGGTCGCGATGAGCAGTTCTTC
abundance: NA; j_gene: TRBJ2-3; v_gene: TRBV5-6; d_gene: NA; CDR3aa: CASRATPISPDTQYF; CDR3nt: TGTGCCAGCAGGGCTACACCAATTAGCCCAGATACGCAGTATTTT
abundance: NA; j_gene: TRBJ2-1; v_gene: TRBV5-4; d_gene: NA; CDR3aa: CASSPDLSSYNEQFF; CDR3nt: TGTGCCAGCAGCCCGGACTTGAGCTCCTACAATGAGCAGTTCTTC
abundance: NA; j_gene: TRBJ2-2; v_gene: TRBV7-9; d_gene: NA; CDR3aa: CASSRDNTNTGELFF; CDR3nt: TGTGCCAGCAGCCGGGACAACACGAACACCGGGGAGCTGTTTTTT
abundance: NA; j_gene: TRBJ2-1; v_gene: TRBV7-2; d_gene: NA; CDR3aa: CASSPGRRDEQFF; CDR3nt: TGTGCCAGCAGCCCAGGGCGTAGGGACGAGCAGTTCTTC
abundance: once; j_gene: TRBJ1-5; v_gene: TRBV4-1; d_gene: NA; CDR3aa: CASSQAQANQPQHF; CDR3nt: TGCGCCAGCAGCCAAGCCCAGGCCAATCAGCCCCAGCATTTT
abundance: NA; j_gene: TRBJ2-7; v_gene: TRBV28; d_gene: NA; CDR3aa: CASSLGQGRLLYEQYF; CDR3nt: TGTGCCAGCAGTTTGGGCCAAGGGAGGCTACTCTACGAGCAGTACTTC
abundance: NA; j_gene: TRBJ2-1; v_gene: TRBV5-1; d_gene: NA; CDR3aa: CASSPSDTHEQFF; CDR3nt: TGCGCCAGCAGCCCCTCGGACACTCATGAGCAGTTCTTC
abundance: NA; j_gene: TRBJ2-1; v_gene: TRBV11-1; d_gene: NA; CDR3aa: CASSPAPGVGQFF; CDR3nt: TGTGCCAGCAGCCCAGCCCCGGGGGTTGGGCAGTTCTTC
abundance: NA; j_gene: TRBJ2-5; v_gene: TRBV7-9; d_gene: NA; CDR3aa: CASSTGEETQYF; CDR3nt: TGTGCCAGCAGTACGGGAGAGGAGACCCAGTACTTC
abundance: NA; j_gene: TRBJ2-3; v_gene: TRBV5-1; d_gene: TRBD2; CDR3aa: CASSTYSGSTDTQYF; CDR3nt: TGCGCCAGCAGTACTTATAGCGGGAGCACAGATACGCAGTATTTT